A selection of T cell receptor beta chains follows, all from one sample in a study of human T cells and chemical hapten exposure. TCRdb ran MiXCR on the RACE reads and lists one entry per CDR3 protein. The sample includes some 39,000 distinct CDR3 sequences, over 7.5% seen only once; the top ten take over 20%. This sample comprised whole blood, obtained in connection with sensitization to the hapten diphenylcyclopropenone (DPC). These receptors all stem from a man in his forties or fifties with alopecia areata. Some clones in this sample may be carry-over from other donors' samples. Both conserved end residues are trimmed from each CDR3. The order of the fields is clone size, V gene, CDR3 length, D gene, CDR3 protein. D genes are given only for firm matches. Only some rows state a clone size, as once, few, many or a class for expanded clones.

clone_size: many
v_call: TRBV15
cdr3_length: 10
d_call: -
cdr3_aa: ATSREENTQY

clone_size: many
v_call: TRBV2
cdr3_length: 15
d_call: -
cdr3_aa: ASSESSREASYNEQF

clone_size: -
v_call: TRBV29-1
cdr3_length: 11
d_call: -
cdr3_aa: SVNQQGGEKLF

clone_size: many
v_call: TRBV5-1
cdr3_length: 12
d_call: -
cdr3_aa: ASRSTGLNTEAF

clone_size: -
v_call: TRBV6-5
cdr3_length: 11
d_call: TRBD1
cdr3_aa: ASRRTGDYEQY

clone_size: -
v_call: TRBV25-1
cdr3_length: 12
d_call: -
cdr3_aa: TSSERFSNQPQH

clone_size: -
v_call: TRBV6-1
cdr3_length: 11
d_call: -
cdr3_aa: AHKFSAGAEAF

clone_size: many
v_call: TRBV4-1
cdr3_length: 17
d_call: TRBD2
cdr3_aa: ASSQDTSGRADSYNEQF

clone_size: few
v_call: TRBV7-2
cdr3_length: 15
d_call: TRBD2
cdr3_aa: ASSPSKAAGVTYEQY

clone_size: many
v_call: TRBV5-6
cdr3_length: 15
d_call: TRBD2
cdr3_aa: ASSLKSGRNPYNEQF

clone_size: many
v_call: TRBV7-8
cdr3_length: 10
d_call: -
cdr3_aa: ASSLRADTQY

clone_size: many
v_call: TRBV24-1
cdr3_length: 13
d_call: TRBD2
cdr3_aa: ATSDTVAGVNEQF

clone_size: few
v_call: TRBV10-1
cdr3_length: 12
d_call: -
cdr3_aa: ASSEMREDTEAF

clone_size: many
v_call: TRBV6-1
cdr3_length: 14
d_call: -
cdr3_aa: ASSEALGVPYNEQF

clone_size: many
v_call: TRBV29-1
cdr3_length: 11
d_call: -
cdr3_aa: SVVGQGLETQY

clone_size: few
v_call: TRBV9
cdr3_length: 16
d_call: -
cdr3_aa: ASSVQSYQGGGANVLT

clone_size: -
v_call: TRBV29-1
cdr3_length: 10
d_call: -
cdr3_aa: SAETNRDEQY

clone_size: many
v_call: TRBV7-6
cdr3_length: 11
d_call: -
cdr3_aa: ASSAVFQETQY

clone_size: many
v_call: TRBV25-1
cdr3_length: 12
d_call: -
cdr3_aa: ASSEGAHHQPQH

clone_size: many
v_call: TRBV29-1
cdr3_length: 12
d_call: TRBD1
cdr3_aa: SVRTGGPYNEQF

clone_size: many
v_call: TRBV2
cdr3_length: 14
d_call: TRBD2
cdr3_aa: ASSEKFSGRAKEQF

clone_size: -
v_call: TRBV10-3
cdr3_length: 14
d_call: -
cdr3_aa: AISDPERGALETQY

clone_size: few
v_call: TRBV30
cdr3_length: 13
d_call: -
cdr3_aa: AWNTGLGGNQPQH

clone_size: many
v_call: TRBV6-1
cdr3_length: 12
d_call: -
cdr3_aa: ASSEAGRGYGYT

clone_size: many
v_call: TRBV19
cdr3_length: 13
d_call: -
cdr3_aa: ASSMYHGTADTQY

clone_size: many
v_call: TRBV7-9
cdr3_length: 11
d_call: -
cdr3_aa: ASKSSGANVLT

clone_size: many
v_call: TRBV27
cdr3_length: 13
d_call: -
cdr3_aa: ASRTDYSGANVLT

clone_size: few
v_call: TRBV25-1
cdr3_length: 11
d_call: TRBD1
cdr3_aa: AIGQGGSYEQY

clone_size: many
v_call: TRBV20-1
cdr3_length: 12
d_call: TRBD1
cdr3_aa: SARVVDRWNEQF

clone_size: many
v_call: TRBV20-1
cdr3_length: 12
d_call: TRBD1
cdr3_aa: SARSLTGGNTIY

clone_size: many
v_call: TRBV7-9
cdr3_length: 11
d_call: -
cdr3_aa: ASSLAGKNIQY

clone_size: few
v_call: TRBV28
cdr3_length: 11
d_call: -
cdr3_aa: ASTNNYNSPLH

clone_size: few
v_call: TRBV24-1
cdr3_length: 12
d_call: -
cdr3_aa: ATSDFLNTGELF

clone_size: many
v_call: TRBV7-9
cdr3_length: 16
d_call: TRBD1
cdr3_aa: ASSLGQGPSSGANVLT

clone_size: -
v_call: TRBV6-1
cdr3_length: 13
d_call: -
cdr3_aa: ASNLSGGNTGELF

clone_size: many
v_call: TRBV6-5
cdr3_length: 11
d_call: TRBD1
cdr3_aa: ASSRDRRTEAF

clone_size: -
v_call: TRBV6-5
cdr3_length: 12
d_call: -
cdr3_aa: ASSTRRLGEKLF

clone_size: few
v_call: TRBV30
cdr3_length: 12
d_call: TRBD1
cdr3_aa: AWSRRGTGYGYT

clone_size: many
v_call: TRBV3-1
cdr3_length: 13
d_call: -
cdr3_aa: ASSQQGQSNQPQH

clone_size: many
v_call: TRBV5-1
cdr3_length: 15
d_call: -
cdr3_aa: ASSLAGGAESSYEQY

clone_size: many
v_call: TRBV7-2
cdr3_length: 13
d_call: -
cdr3_aa: ASSPGRENTDTQY

clone_size: -
v_call: TRBV28
cdr3_length: 13
d_call: -
cdr3_aa: ASSPIGSTSYEQY

clone_size: -
v_call: TRBV28
cdr3_length: 13
d_call: TRBD1
cdr3_aa: ASSFRGTGTYEQY

clone_size: -
v_call: TRBV3-1
cdr3_length: 13
d_call: -
cdr3_aa: ASSRVSGPFYEQY

clone_size: many
v_call: TRBV19
cdr3_length: 15
d_call: -
cdr3_aa: ASSIRGTAHSNQPQH

clone_size: few
v_call: TRBV28
cdr3_length: 9
d_call: -
cdr3_aa: ATQGTYEQY

clone_size: many
v_call: TRBV27
cdr3_length: 11
d_call: TRBD1
cdr3_aa: ASSPDRNQPQH

clone_size: many
v_call: TRBV29-1
cdr3_length: 14
d_call: -
cdr3_aa: SARRDPQPSTDTQY

clone_size: many
v_call: TRBV20-1
cdr3_length: 12
d_call: TRBD2
cdr3_aa: SARTSGGTDTQY

clone_size: many
v_call: TRBV7-6
cdr3_length: 14
d_call: TRBD1
cdr3_aa: ASSLHRDRTAETQY

clone_size: many
v_call: TRBV7-2
cdr3_length: 15
d_call: -
cdr3_aa: ASSLALIHSGANVLT

clone_size: -
v_call: TRBV12-3/TRBV12-4
cdr3_length: 12
d_call: -
cdr3_aa: ASSLGTLSYEQY

clone_size: few
v_call: TRBV5-5
cdr3_length: 13
d_call: -
cdr3_aa: ASSHQGAYTDTQY

clone_size: many
v_call: TRBV10-3
cdr3_length: 14
d_call: TRBD1
cdr3_aa: AISEPTGTANEKLF

clone_size: few
v_call: TRBV9
cdr3_length: 12
d_call: TRBD2
cdr3_aa: ASSVVSGSNIQY

clone_size: -
v_call: TRBV10-3
cdr3_length: 13
d_call: TRBD2
cdr3_aa: AISGRPGSTDTQY

clone_size: many
v_call: TRBV2
cdr3_length: 13
d_call: TRBD2
cdr3_aa: ASEGLAGGPYEQY

clone_size: many
v_call: TRBV11-2
cdr3_length: 17
d_call: TRBD1
cdr3_aa: ASRTIRDRERRGTGELF

clone_size: many
v_call: TRBV7-2
cdr3_length: 13
d_call: TRBD2
cdr3_aa: ASSPGLAAYNEQF

clone_size: -
v_call: TRBV28
cdr3_length: 9
d_call: -
cdr3_aa: ASSLGLHQY